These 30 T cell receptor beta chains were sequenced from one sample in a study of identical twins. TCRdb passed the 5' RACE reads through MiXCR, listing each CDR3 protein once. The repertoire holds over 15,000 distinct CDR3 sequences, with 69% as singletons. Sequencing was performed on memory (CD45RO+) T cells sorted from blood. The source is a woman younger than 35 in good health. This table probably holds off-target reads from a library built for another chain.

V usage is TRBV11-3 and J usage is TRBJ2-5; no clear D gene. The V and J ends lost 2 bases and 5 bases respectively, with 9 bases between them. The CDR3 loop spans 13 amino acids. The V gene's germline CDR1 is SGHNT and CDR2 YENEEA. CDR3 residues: CASSLLGSETQYF. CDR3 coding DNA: TGTGCCAGCAGCTTATTGGGAAGCGAGACCCAGTACTTC.

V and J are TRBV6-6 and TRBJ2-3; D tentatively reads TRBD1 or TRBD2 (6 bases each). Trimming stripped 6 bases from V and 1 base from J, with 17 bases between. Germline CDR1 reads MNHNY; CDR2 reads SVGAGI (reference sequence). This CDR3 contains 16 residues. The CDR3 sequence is CASRDTSKGGTDTQYF. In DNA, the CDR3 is TGTGCCAGCAGAGATACTAGCAAGGGGGGCACAGATACGCAGTATTTT.

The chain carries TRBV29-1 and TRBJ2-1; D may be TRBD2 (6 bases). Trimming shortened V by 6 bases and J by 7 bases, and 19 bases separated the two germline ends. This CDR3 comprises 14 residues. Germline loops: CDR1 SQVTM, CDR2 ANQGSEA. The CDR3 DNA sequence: TGCAGCGTGGATGGGGACTCATCTGGGAATGAGCAGTTCTTC. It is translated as CSVDGDSSGNEQFF.

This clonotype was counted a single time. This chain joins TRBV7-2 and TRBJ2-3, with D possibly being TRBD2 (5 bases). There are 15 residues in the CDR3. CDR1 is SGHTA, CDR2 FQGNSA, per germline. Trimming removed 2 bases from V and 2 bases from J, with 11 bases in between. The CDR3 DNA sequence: TGTGCCAGCAGCTTATGGTCGGGATCCACAGATACGCAGTATTTT. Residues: CASSLWSGSTDTQYF.

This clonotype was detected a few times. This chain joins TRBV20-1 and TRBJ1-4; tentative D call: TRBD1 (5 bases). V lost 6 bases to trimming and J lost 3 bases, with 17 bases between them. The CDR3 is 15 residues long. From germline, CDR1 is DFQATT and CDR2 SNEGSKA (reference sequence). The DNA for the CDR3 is TGCAGTGCCCCCTCAGGAGGGGTGTCTAATGAAAAACTGTTTTTT. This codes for CSAPSGGVSNEKLFF.

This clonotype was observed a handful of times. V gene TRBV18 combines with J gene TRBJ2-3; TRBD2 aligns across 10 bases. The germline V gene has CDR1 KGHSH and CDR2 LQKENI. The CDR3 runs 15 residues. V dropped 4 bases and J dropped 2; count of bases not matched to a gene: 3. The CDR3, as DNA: TGTGCCAGCTCACTCGGACTAGCGGACACAGATACGCAGTATTTT. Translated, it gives CASSLGLADTDTQYF.

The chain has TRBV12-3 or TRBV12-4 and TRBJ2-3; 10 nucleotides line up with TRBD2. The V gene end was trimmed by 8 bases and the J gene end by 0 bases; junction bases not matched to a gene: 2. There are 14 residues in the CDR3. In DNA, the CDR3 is TGTGCCAGCCAACTAGCGGGAAGCACAGATACGCAGTATTTT. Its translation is CASQLAGSTDTQYF.

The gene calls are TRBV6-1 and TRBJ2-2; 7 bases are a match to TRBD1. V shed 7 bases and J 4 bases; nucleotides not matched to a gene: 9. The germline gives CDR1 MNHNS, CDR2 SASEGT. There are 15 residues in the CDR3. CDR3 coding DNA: TGTGCCAGCACCCGACAGGGCTGGGTCACCGGGGAGCTGTTTTTT. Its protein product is CASTRQGWVTGELFF.

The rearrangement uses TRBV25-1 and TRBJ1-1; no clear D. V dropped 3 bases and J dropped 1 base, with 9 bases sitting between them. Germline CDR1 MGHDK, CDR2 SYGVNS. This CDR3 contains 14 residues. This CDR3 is CASSEGLQNTEAFF. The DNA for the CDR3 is TGTGCCAGCAGTGAGGGTTTACAGAACACTGAAGCTTTCTTT.

CDR3 protein: CSVEDRGHYEQYF. The CDR3 nucleotides are TGCAGCGTTGAAGACAGGGGGCATTACGAGCAGTACTTC. J is TRBJ2-7 and V is TRBV29-1; TRBD1 agrees at 8 bases. Germline loops: CDR1 SQVTM, CDR2 ANQGSEA. The CDR3 covers 13 residues. V lost 0 bases to trimming and J lost 4 bases; unmatched junction nucleotides: 2.

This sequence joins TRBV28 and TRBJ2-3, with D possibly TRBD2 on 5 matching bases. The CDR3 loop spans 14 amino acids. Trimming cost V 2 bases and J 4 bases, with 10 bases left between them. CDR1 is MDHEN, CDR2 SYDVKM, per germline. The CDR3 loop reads CASSLPGMADTQYF. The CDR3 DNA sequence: TGTGCCAGCAGTTTACCGGGAATGGCAGATACGCAGTATTTT.

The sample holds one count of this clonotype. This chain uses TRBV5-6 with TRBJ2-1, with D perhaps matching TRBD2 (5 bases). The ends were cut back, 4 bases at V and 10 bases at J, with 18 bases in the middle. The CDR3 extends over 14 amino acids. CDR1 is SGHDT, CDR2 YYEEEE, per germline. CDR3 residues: CASSVRGYVHEQFF. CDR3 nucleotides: TGTGCCAGCAGCGTGCGAGGGTACGTTCACGAGCAGTTCTTC.

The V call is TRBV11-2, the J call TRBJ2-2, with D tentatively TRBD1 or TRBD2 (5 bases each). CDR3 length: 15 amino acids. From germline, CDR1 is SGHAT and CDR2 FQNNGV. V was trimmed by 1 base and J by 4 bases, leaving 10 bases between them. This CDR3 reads CASSLAGDGTGELFF. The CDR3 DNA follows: TGTGCCAGCAGCTTAGCCGGGGACGGCACCGGGGAGCTGTTTTTT.

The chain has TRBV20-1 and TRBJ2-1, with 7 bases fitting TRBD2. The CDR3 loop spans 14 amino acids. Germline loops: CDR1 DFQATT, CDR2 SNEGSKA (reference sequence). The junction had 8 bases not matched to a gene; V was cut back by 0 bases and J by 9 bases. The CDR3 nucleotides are TGCAGTGCTAGAGAGGGCGGGAGAGCTGGTGAGCAGTTCTTC. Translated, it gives CSAREGGRAGEQFF.

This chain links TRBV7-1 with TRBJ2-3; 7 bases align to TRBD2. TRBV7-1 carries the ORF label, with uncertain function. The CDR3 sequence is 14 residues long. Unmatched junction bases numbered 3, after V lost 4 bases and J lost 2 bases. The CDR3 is CASSFLAATDTQYF. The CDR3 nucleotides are TGTGCCAGCAGCTTTCTAGCGGCCACAGATACGCAGTATTTT.

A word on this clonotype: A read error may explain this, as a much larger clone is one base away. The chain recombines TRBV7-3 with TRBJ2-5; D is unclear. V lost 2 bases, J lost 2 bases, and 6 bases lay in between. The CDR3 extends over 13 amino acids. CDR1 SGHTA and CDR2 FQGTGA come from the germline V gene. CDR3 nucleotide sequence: TGTGCCAGCAGCTTACTACCTCAAGAGACCCAGTACTTC. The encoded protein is CASSLLPQETQYF.

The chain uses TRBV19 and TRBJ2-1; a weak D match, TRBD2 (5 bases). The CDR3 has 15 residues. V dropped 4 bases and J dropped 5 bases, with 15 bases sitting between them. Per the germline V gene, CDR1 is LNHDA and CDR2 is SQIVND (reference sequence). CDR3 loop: CASSTWNSADNEQFF. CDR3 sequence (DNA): TGTGCCAGTAGTACTTGGAATAGCGCTGACAATGAGCAGTTCTTC. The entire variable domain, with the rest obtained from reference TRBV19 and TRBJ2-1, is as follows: DGGITQSPKYLFRKEGQNVTLSCEQNLNHDAMYWYRQDPGQGLRLIYYSQIVNDFQKGDIAEGYSVSREKKESFPLTVTSAQKNPTAFYLCASSTWNSADNEQFFGPGTRLTVL.

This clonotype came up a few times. The CDR3 loop reads CASSNTYEQYF. The DNA of the CDR3 is TGTGCCAGCAGCAATACCTACGAGCAGTACTTC. The chain has TRBV2 and TRBJ2-7; D not resolved. The germline gives CDR1 SNHLY, CDR2 FYNNEI. V shed 6 bases and J shed 2 bases, with 5 bases lying between them. The CDR3 is made up of 11 amino acids.

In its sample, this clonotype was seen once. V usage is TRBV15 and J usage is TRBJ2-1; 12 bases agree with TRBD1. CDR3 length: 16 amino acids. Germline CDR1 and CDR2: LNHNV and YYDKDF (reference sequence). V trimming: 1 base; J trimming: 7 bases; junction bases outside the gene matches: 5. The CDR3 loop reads CATSRGGQGARNEQFF. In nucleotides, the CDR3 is TGTGCCACCAGCAGAGGGGGACAGGGGGCGCGAAATGAGCAGTTCTTC.

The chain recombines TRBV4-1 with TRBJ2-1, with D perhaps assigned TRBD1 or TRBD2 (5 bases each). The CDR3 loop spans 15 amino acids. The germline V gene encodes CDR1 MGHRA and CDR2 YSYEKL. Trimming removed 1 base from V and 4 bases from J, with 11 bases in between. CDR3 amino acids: CASSQAPGGYNEQFF. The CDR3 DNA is TGCGCCAGCAGCCAAGCGCCTGGGGGTTACAATGAGCAGTTCTTC.

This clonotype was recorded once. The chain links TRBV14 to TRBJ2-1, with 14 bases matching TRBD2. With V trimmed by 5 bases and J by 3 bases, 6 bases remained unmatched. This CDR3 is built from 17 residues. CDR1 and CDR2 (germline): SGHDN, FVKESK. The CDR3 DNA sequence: TGTGCCAGCAGCTCGGGACTAGCGGGAGTTGGCTACAATGAGCAGTTCTTC. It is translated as CASSSGLAGVGYNEQFF.

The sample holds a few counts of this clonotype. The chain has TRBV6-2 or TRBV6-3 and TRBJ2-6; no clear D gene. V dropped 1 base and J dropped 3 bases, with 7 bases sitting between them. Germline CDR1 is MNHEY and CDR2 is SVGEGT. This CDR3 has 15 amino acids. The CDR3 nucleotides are TGTGCCAGCAGTTACTTTCAGTATGGGGCCAACGTCCTGACTTTC. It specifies CASSYFQYGANVLTF.

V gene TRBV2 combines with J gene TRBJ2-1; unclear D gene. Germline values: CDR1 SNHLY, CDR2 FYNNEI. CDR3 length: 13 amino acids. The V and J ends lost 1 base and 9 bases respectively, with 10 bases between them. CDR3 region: CASSEGLAFEQFF. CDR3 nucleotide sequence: TGTGCCAGCAGTGAAGGATTAGCATTTGAGCAGTTCTTC.

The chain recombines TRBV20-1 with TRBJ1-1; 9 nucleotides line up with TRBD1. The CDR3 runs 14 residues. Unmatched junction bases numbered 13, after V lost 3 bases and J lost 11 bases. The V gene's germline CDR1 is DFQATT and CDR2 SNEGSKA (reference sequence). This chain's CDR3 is CSARSLGQGSGAFF. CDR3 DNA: TGCAGTGCTAGGAGTTTGGGACAGGGATCCGGGGCTTTCTTT.

Here the CDR3 DNA reads TGTGCCAGCTCACCACCGGGGGGGGCTCGTTATGGCTACACCTTC. This sequence encodes CASSPPGGARYGYTF. This chain uses TRBV18 with TRBJ1-2; weak D call: TRBD1 (6 bases). The CDR3 totals 15 residues. With 0 bases removed from V and 5 bases from J, the gap between germline ends came to 13 bases. CDR1 is KGHSH and CDR2 is LQKENI in the germline V gene. Complete variable domain (other parts from reference TRBV18 and TRBJ1-2): NAGVMQNPRHLVRRRGQEARLRCSPMKGHSHVYWYRQLPEEGLKFMVYLQKENIIDESGMPKERFSAEFPKEGPSILRIQQVVRGDSAAYFCASSPPGGARYGYTFGSGTRLTVV.

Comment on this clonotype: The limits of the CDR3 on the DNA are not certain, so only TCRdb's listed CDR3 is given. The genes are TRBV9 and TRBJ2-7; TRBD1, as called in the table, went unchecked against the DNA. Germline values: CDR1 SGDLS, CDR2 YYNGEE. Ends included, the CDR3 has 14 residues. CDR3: CASSVAGGASAENF.

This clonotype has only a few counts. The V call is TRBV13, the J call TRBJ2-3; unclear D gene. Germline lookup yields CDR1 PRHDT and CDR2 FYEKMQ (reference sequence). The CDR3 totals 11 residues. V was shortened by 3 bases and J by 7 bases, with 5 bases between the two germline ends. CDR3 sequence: CASSFANTQYF. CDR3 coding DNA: TGTGCCAGCAGCTTCGCGAATACGCAGTATTTT.

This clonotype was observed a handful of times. CDR3 DNA: TGCGCCAGCAGCTCGCAGGGGGCCGCTAGCACAGATACGCAGTATTTT. Its protein is CASSSQGAASTDTQYF. The chain couples TRBV5-1 to TRBJ2-3; TRBD1 matches 8 bases. The CDR3 extends over 16 amino acids. Per the germline V gene, CDR1 is SGHRS and CDR2 is YFSETQ. V dropped 3 bases and J dropped 0; count of bases not matched to a gene: 6.

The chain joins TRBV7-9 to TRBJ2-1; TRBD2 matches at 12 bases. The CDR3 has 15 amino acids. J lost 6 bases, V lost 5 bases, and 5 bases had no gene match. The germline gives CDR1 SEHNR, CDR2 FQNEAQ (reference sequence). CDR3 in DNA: TGTGCCAGCAGCCGGGGACTAGCGGGCATCAATGAGCAGTTCTTC. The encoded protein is CASSRGLAGINEQFF.

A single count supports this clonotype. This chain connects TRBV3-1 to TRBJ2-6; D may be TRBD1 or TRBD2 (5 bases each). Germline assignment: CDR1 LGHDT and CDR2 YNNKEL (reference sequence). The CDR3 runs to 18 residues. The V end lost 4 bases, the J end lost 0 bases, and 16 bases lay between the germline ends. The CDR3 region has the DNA TGTGCCAGCAGCCGATTATACCGGGGCCGCTCTGGGGCCAACGTCCTGACTTTC. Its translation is CASSRLYRGRSGANVLTF.